This T cell receptor beta chain was identified during a study of OX40 agonist ivuxolimab in advanced cancers. As for the study in general: Patient treatment consisted of intravenous ivuxolimab administration every 2 weeks at 0.01 to 10 mg/kg.

The CDR3 consists of 14 residues. V lost 8 bases and J 5 bases, leaving 19 bases between the germline ends. In germline, CDR1 is MNHEY, CDR2 SMNVEV (reference sequence). Note on this clone: A much more abundant neighbour one base away suggests this may be a read error.

The method was immunoSEQ multiplex PCR; TCRdb's version includes in-frame clones alone and lacks a portion of them. This table holds approximately 48,000 clones, approximately 80% found once. This TCR was recovered from an adult with an advanced solid tumor such as melanoma, head and neck, liver or kidney cancer. The chain couples TRBV27 to TRBJ2-7; the D gene is possibly TRBD2 (6 bases). Sample: CD4+ or CD8+ T cells sorted from blood, taken in a trial of the OX40 agonist ivuxolimab. The CDR3 loop is CASGSQEGGHEQYF. In DNA form, the CDR3 reads TGTGCCAGCGGATCACAGGAGGGCGGCCACGAGCAGTACTTC.